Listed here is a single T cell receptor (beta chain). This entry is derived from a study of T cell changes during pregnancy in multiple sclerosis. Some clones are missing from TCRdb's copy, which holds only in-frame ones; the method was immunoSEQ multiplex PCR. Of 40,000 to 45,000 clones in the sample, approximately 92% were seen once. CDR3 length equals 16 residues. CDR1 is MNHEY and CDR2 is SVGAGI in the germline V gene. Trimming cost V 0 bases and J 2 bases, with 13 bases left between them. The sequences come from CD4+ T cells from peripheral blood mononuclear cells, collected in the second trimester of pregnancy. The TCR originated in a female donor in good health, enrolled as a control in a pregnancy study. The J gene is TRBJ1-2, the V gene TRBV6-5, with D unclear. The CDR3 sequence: CASSYSKVGRNYGYTF. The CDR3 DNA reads TGTGCCAGCAGTTACTCGAAAGTAGGCAGGAACTATGGCTACACCTTC.